The 17 T cell receptor beta chains below were found in one sample sequenced in a study of tumor and adjacent non-tumor tissue in lung cancer. No cell sorting was done before RNA was extracted from the tissue. Distant lung tissue was collected more than 3 cm away from the tumor edge. TCRbeta libraries were built with three rounds of nested PCR, modified from ARM-PCR. One entry per CDR3 protein, called by TCRdb with MiXCR from the multiplex PCR reads. The sample yields 50,000 or so distinct CDR3 sequences, roughly 69% seen once. The sample comprised distant non-tumor lung tissue. Receptors were obtained from a woman aged 55-70 years with non-small cell lung cancer.

To note about this clonotype: A much larger clone sits a single nucleotide away, making a read error possible. The chain combines TRBV7-8 with TRBJ2-1; D uncertain. The CDR3 contains 12 residues. Germline CDR1 and CDR2: SGHVS and FQNEAQ. CDR3 amino acids: CVSSLGPGEQFF. As DNA, the CDR3 is TGTGTCAGCAGCTTAGGTCCCGGGGAGCAGTTCTTC.

CDR3 DNA: TGTGCCAGCAGCTTCCCCACTAGCGAACAAGGGAACTACGAGCAGTACTTC. This sequence encodes CASSFPTSEQGNYEQYF. The chain carries TRBV7-8 and TRBJ2-7; 7 bases match TRBD2. V shed 3 bases, J shed 3 bases, and the junction held 14 bases outside the gene matches. In germline, CDR1 is SGHVS, CDR2 FQNEAQ. The CDR3 consists of 17 residues. Variable domain in full (rest from reference TRBV7-8 and TRBJ2-7): GAGVSQSPRYKVAKRGQDVALRCDPISGHVSLFWYQQALGQGPEFLTYFQNEAQLDKSGLPSDRFFAERPEGSVSTLKIQRTQQEDSAVYLCASSFPTSEQGNYEQYFGPGTRLTVT.

Comments on this clonotype: The junction departs from the called germline gene at one end, perhaps through a read error. J is TRBJ2-3 and V is TRBV6-1, with a tentative D call TRBD2 (5 bases). Germline V gene lookup returns CDR1 MNHNS and CDR2 SASEGT. This CDR3 contains 13 residues. CDR3 sequence reads: CASSETSADMQYF. The CDR3 coding sequence is TGTGCCAGCAGTGAAACTAGTGCGGATATGCAGTATTTT.

With respect to this clonotype: A junction end diverges from the germline sequence, so it may reflect a read error. The V call is TRBV29-1, the J call TRBJ2-7; no clear D gene. Germline CDR1 and CDR2: SQVTM and ANQGSEA. CDR3 size: 13 residues. The CDR3 sequence is CNVLDTFSYEQCF. CDR3 DNA: TGCAACGTTTTAGACACATTCTCCTACGAGCAGTGCTTC.

About this clonotype: No conserved phenylalanine or tryptophan is present at the end of the CDR3, so a read error is the likely explanation. The J gene is TRBJ2-2, the V gene TRBV11-3, with D perhaps given as TRBD1 or TRBD2 (5 bases each). CDR1 SGHNT and CDR2 YENEEA come from the germline V gene. CDR3 length: 15 amino acids. The ends were cut back, 5 bases at V and 7 bases at J, with 17 bases in the middle. The CDR3 region has the DNA TGTGCCAGCAGCCCGACCGGGGCAGTGGACGGGGAGCTGTTTTCT. Its translation is CASSPTGAVDGELFS.

The chain employs TRBV19 and TRBJ1-5, with D tentatively TRBD1 (6 bases). The CDR3 has 13 residues. CDR1 and CDR2 (germline): LNHDA, SQIVND (reference sequence). V lost 6 bases to trimming and J lost 10 bases, with 16 bases between them. CDR3 sequence (DNA): TGTGCCAGTAGAGACCAACCAGGGGATCCCCAGCATTTT. Encoded protein: CASRDQPGDPQHF.

This clonotype was seen just once. Being one base from a much bigger clone, this may be a read error. A read error is likely, as this CDR3 ends without the conserved phenylalanine or tryptophan. This chain links TRBV5-1 with TRBJ1-1, with 7 bases lining up with TRBD1. V dropped 3 bases and J dropped 6; count of bases not matched to a gene: 8. Germline-derived CDR1 and CDR2 are SGHRS and YFSETQ. The CDR3 spans 14 residues. CDR3 sequence: CASSSLRQGSEAFL. The CDR3 DNA is TGCGCCAGCAGCTCCCTCAGACAGGGATCTGAAGCTTTCTTA.

A word on this clonotype: A single base separates this from a much larger clone, so it may be a read error. V usage is TRBV11-2 and J usage is TRBJ1-2, with 7 bases aligning to TRBD1. Germline V gives CDR1 SGHAT, CDR2 FQNNGV. This CDR3 has 14 residues. As DNA, the CDR3 is TGTGTCAGCAGCCTTACAGGGGTTGATTCGTACTACACCTTC. It translates to CVSSLTGVDSYYTF. The complete variable domain, with remaining parts taken from reference TRBV11-2 and TRBJ1-2, reads EAGVAQSPRYKIIEKRQSVAFWCNPISGHATLYWYQQILGQGPKLLIQFQNNGVVDDSQLPKDRFSAERLKGVDSTLKIQPAKLEDSAVYLCVSSLTGVDSYYTFGSGTRLTVV.

Comments on this clonotype: The conserved final phenylalanine or tryptophan is absent from the CDR3, which likely points to a read error. The chain has TRBV10-3 and TRBJ2-7, with D perhaps assigned TRBD1 or TRBD2 (5 bases each). The CDR3 extends over 14 amino acids. The germline V gene has CDR1 ENHRY and CDR2 SYGVKD. The CDR3 spells CDISERGRDDEQYL. The CDR3 DNA sequence: TGTGACATCAGTGAGCGAGGCCGGGACGACGAACAGTACCTC.

This chain connects TRBV29-1 to TRBJ1-5; D may be TRBD1 (5 bases). The CDR3 has 14 amino acids. Germline V gene lookup returns CDR1 SQVTM and CDR2 ANQGSEA. DNA for the CDR3: TGCAGTGCCGGGGACCGTAGAAGCGGGCAGCCCCAGCATTTT. Encoded protein: CSAGDRRSGQPQHF.

A few counts support this clonotype. The V call is TRBV5-1, the J call TRBJ1-1; the D is unclear. Trimming removed 4 bases at V and 4 bases at J, with 14 bases between. Germline V gene sequence: CDR1 SGHRS, CDR2 YFSETQ. The CDR3 length is 14 residues. The CDR3 DNA is TGCGCCAGCAGCCCCCAGGCAGTGAGCACTGAAGCTTTCTTT. Translation gives CASSPQAVSTEAFF.

This clonotype was counted at least ten times. This chain links TRBV6-1 with TRBJ1-2; the D is unclear. The germline V and J ends were trimmed by 5 bases and 1 base, with 11 bases remaining between them. Per germline, CDR1 MNHNS and CDR2 SASEGT. The CDR3 runs 14 residues. CDR3 protein: CASSNIGINYGYTF. The DNA of the CDR3 is TGTGCCAGCAGTAACATAGGAATTAACTATGGCTACACCTTC.

About this clonotype itself: A read error may account for a junction end that differs from germline. V and J are TRBV4-3 and TRBJ2-5, with 11 bases fitting TRBD2. This CDR3 is built from 18 residues. Germline CDR1 LGHNA, CDR2 YSLEER. The CDR3 DNA reads TGTGCCAGCAACCAAGATGCCCTAGCGGGAGGTGTGGGAGAGACCCAGTATTTC. The encoded protein is CASNQDALAGGVGETQYF.

On this clonotype: The CDR3 carries no conserved terminal phenylalanine or tryptophan, so it likely arises from a read error. The chain joins TRBV12-3 or TRBV12-4 to TRBJ2-7; tentatively, D is TRBD2 (5 bases). The CDR3 spans 13 residues. The CDR3, as DNA: TGTGCCGGCAGTTCTGGATCCCCGGGAGAGCAGTACTTA. Translating gives CAGSSGSPGEQYL.

Only a few counts were recorded for this clonotype. The conserved closing phenylalanine or tryptophan is absent in this CDR3, likely reflecting a read error. Because the CDR3's place on the DNA is in doubt, the DNA is left out and the CDR3 is given as listed by TCRdb. The chain links TRBV29-1 to TRBJ1-1. The germline gives CDR1 SQVTM, CDR2 ANQGSEA. The CDR3 is made up of 13 amino acids, end residues included. CDR3 amino acids: CSVETEIYTEALL.

Remarks on this clonotype: The conserved phenylalanine or tryptophan normally closing the CDR3 is absent here, so this likely arose from a read error. The chain joins TRBV6-5 to TRBJ1-1; a weak D match, TRBD1 (5 bases). Per germline, CDR1 MNHEY and CDR2 SVGAGI. The CDR3 is 13 amino acids. Here the CDR3 reads CANNPTENTKAFL. CDR3 nucleotides: TGTGCCAACAACCCGACAGAGAACACTAAAGCTTTCCTT.

Regarding this clonotype: One junction end does not reproduce the germline sequence, and a read error may be involved. The chain has TRBV11-2 and TRBJ2-7; 9 nucleotides line up with TRBD2. The CDR3 consists of 15 residues. The germline gives CDR1 SGHAT, CDR2 FQNNGV. The CDR3 loop is CANSLDPSGRTEQYF. The CDR3 DNA reads as TGTGCCAACAGCTTAGATCCGAGCGGGAGGACCGAGCAGTACTTC.